This T cell receptor (beta chain) comes out of a study of monozygotic twins with inflammatory bowel disease. This CDR3 comprises 14 residues. Germline V gene sequence: CDR1 DFQATT, CDR2 SNEGSKA (reference sequence). TCRdb processed the 5' RACE reads again and assigns one entry to each CDR3 protein, with no DNA. The sample data list 440,000 or so distinct CDR3 sequences. Material for sequencing was blood. The sequence was collected from a human donor with ulcerative colitis or Crohn's disease, or a healthy co-twin of an affected twin (not recorded which). The chain is built from TRBV20-1 and TRBJ2-1; TCRdb selects TRBD2, and the lack of DNA leaves this call unchecked. The CDR3 spells CSARLAGGPREQFF.